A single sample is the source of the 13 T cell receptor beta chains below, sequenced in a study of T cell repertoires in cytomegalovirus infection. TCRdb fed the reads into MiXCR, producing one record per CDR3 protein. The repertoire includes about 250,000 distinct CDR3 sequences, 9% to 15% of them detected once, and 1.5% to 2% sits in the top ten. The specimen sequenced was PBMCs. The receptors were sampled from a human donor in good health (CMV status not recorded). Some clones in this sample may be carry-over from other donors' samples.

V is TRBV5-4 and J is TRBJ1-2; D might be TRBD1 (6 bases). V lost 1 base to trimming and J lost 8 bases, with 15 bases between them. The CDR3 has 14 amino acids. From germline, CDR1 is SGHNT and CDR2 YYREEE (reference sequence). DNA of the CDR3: TGTGCCAGCAGCTTGTTTGGGGGCGCGGGAGGCTACACCTTC. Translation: CASSLFGGAGGYTF. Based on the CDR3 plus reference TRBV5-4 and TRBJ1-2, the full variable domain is ETGVTQSPTHLIKTRGQQVTLRCSSQSGHNTVSWYQQALGQGPQFIFQYYREEENGRGNFPPRFSGLQFPNYSSELNVNALELDDSALYLCASSLFGGAGGYTFGSGTRLTVV.

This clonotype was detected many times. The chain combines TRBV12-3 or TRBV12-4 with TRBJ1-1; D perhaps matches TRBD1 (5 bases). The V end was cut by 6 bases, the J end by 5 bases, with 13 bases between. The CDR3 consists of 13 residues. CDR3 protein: CASRPGGGTEAFF. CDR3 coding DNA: TGTGCCAGCAGGCCCGGCGGGGGGACTGAAGCTTTCTTT.

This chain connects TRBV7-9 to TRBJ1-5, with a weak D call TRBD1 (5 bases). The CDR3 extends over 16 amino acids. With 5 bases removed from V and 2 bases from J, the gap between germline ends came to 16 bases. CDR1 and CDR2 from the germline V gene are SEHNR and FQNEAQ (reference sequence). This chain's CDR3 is CASSPGQGFGNQPQHF. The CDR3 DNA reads TGTGCCAGCAGCCCGGGGCAGGGATTCGGCAATCAGCCCCAGCATTTT.

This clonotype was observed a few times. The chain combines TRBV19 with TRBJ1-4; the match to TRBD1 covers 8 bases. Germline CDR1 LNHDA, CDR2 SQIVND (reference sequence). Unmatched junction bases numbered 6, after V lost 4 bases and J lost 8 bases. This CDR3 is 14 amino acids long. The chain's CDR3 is CASSRRQGHEKLFF. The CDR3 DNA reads TGTGCCAGTAGTAGAAGACAGGGGCACGAAAAACTGTTTTTT.

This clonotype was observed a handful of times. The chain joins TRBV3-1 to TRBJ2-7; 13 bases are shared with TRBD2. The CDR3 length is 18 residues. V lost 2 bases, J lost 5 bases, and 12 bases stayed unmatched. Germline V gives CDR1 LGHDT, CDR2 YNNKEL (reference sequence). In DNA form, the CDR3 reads TGTGCCAGCAGCCAACTCGCCATGACTAGCGGGAGGACCCACGAGCAGTACTTC. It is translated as CASSQLAMTSGRTHEQYF.

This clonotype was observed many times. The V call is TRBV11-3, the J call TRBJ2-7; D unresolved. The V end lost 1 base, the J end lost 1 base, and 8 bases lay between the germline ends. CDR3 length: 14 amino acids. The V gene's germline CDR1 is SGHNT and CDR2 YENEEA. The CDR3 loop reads CASSLVVGSYEQYF. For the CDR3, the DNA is TGTGCCAGCAGCTTAGTTGTAGGATCCTACGAGCAGTACTTC.

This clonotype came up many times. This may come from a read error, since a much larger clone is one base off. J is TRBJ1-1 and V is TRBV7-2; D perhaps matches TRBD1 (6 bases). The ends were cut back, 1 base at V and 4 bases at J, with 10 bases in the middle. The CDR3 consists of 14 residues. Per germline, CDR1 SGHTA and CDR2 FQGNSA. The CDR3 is CASSLGAGATEAFF. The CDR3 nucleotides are TGTGCCAGCAGCTTAGGAGCAGGGGCCACTGAAGCTTTCTTT. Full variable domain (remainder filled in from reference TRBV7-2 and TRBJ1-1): GAGVSQSPSNKVTEKGKDVELRCDPISGHTALYWYRQSLGQGLEFLIYFQGNSAPDKSGLPSDRFSAERTGGSVSTLTIQRTQQEDSAVYLCASSLGAGATEAFFGQGTRLTVV.

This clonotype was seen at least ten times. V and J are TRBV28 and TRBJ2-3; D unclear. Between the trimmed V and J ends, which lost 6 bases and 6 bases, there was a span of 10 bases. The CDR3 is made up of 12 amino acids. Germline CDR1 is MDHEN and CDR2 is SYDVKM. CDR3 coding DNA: TGTGCCAGCAGAACCCTGTCGGATACGCAGTATTTT. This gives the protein CASRTLSDTQYF.

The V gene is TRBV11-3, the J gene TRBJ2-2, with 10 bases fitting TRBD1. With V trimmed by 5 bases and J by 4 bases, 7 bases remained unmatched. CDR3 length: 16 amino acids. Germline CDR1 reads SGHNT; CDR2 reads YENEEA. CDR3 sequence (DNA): TGTGCCAGCAGCCAACCGGACAGGGGGGGCACCGGGGAGCTGTTTTTT. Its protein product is CASSQPDRGGTGELFF.

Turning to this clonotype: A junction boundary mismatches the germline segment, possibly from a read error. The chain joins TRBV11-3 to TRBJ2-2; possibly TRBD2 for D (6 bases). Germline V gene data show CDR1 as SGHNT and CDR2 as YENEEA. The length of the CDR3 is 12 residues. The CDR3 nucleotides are TGTGCCAGCAGCGTATACCCCGGGGGGCTGTTTTTT. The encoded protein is CASSVYPGGLFF.

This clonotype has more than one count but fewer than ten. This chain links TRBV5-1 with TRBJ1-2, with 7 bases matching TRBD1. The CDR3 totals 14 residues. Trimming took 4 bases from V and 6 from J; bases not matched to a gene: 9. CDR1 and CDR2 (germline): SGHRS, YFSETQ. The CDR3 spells CASSGNRGRNGYTF. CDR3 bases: TGCGCCAGCAGCGGAAACAGGGGTCGTAATGGCTACACCTTC.

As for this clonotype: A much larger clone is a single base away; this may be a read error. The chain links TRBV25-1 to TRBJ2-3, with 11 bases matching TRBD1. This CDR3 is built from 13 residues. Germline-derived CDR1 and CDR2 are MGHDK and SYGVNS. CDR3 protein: CASGDRGTDAQYF. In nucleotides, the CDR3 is TGTGCCAGCGGGGACAGGGGGACAGATGCGCAGTATTTT.

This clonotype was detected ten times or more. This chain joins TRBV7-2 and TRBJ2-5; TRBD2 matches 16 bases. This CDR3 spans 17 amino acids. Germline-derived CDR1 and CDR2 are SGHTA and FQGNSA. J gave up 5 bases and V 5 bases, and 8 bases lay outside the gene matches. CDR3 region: CASSGTSGGAPGETQYF. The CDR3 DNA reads TGTGCCAGCAGCGGGACTAGCGGGGGGGCCCCTGGGGAGACCCAGTACTTC.